This is a list of T cell receptor beta chains from one sample in a study of cytotoxic CD8 clonotypes in ibrutinib-treated CLL. The assay was immunoSEQ multiplex PCR, and TCRdb's table has in-frame clones only and misses some. Among some 300,000 clones listed, roughly 85% were seen once. The specimen was PBMCs, collected before ibrutinib treatment. These receptors came from a human donor with chronic lymphocytic leukemia. CDR3s include the opening cysteine and the closing phenylalanine or tryptophan. A D gene is named only where the DNA matches it firmly. The listing skips clone size in some rows; elsewhere it reads once, few, many or a size class.

CDR3 length,J gene,V gene,D gene,clone size,CDR3 protein,CDR3 DNA
17,TRBJ2-1,TRBV18,TRBD2,-,CASSPKAGGPRYNEQFF,TGTGCCAGCTCACCAAAAGCGGGAGGGCCTCGGTACAATGAGCAGTTCTTC
16,TRBJ2-1,TRBV5-8,-,-,CASSLDSSGTYNEQFF,TGTGCCAGCAGCTTGGATAGCAGTGGGACCTACAATGAGCAGTTCTTC
10,TRBJ1-2,TRBV2,-,-,CASRTYGYTF,TGTGCCAGCCGGACCTATGGCTACACCTTC
14,TRBJ2-2,TRBV18,-,few,CASSRVTNTGELFF,TGTGCCAGTTCACGGGTTACGAACACCGGGGAGCTGTTTTTT
14,TRBJ1-2,TRBV4-3,-,-,CASSQAGTNYGYTF,TGCGCCAGCAGCCAGGCCGGGACTAACTATGGCTACACCTTC
11,TRBJ1-1,TRBV20-1,-,-,CSVRQQGQAFF,TGCAGTGTCCGACAACAGGGTCAAGCTTTCTTT
13,TRBJ1-5,TRBV2,-,few,CASLGNSNQPQHF,TGTGCCAGCCTGGGGAATAGCAATCAGCCCCAGCATTTT
17,TRBJ2-5,TRBV18,TRBD2,-,CASSPTKSPGLGETQYF,TGTGCCAGCTCACCGACCAAATCACCGGGACTAGGAGAGACCCAGTACTTC
13,TRBJ2-5,TRBV29-1,TRBD1,-,CSVGTGGQETQYF,TGCAGCGTCGGGACAGGCGGGCAAGAGACCCAGTACTTC
16,TRBJ2-7,TRBV19,-,-,CASSPLRGRGGYEQYF,TGTGCCAGTAGCCCCCTTAGGGGGAGAGGCGGATACGAGCAGTACTTC
14,TRBJ2-7,TRBV13,-,-,CASSLGSSTYEQYF,TGTGCCAGCAGCTTAGGGTCCTCCACCTACGAGCAGTACTTC
15,TRBJ2-4,TRBV29-1,TRBD1,-,CSAGDRGLAKNIQYF,TGCAGCGCCGGGGACAGGGGTCTAGCCAAAAACATTCAGTACTTC
15,TRBJ1-3,TRBV6-1,-,-,CASSGFSSSGNTIYF,TGTGCCAGCAGTGGCTTCTCTTCCTCTGGAAACACCATATATTTT
18,TRBJ1-1,TRBV5-4,-,once,CASSPGRAAGDRYTEAFF,TGTGCCAGCAGCCCCGGTCGGGCCGCTGGGGATCGATACACTGAAGCTTTCTTT
13,TRBJ2-5,TRBV7-6,-,-,CASSLIGRETQYF,TGTGCCAGCAGCTTAATAGGGAGAGAGACCCAGTACTTC
16,TRBJ2-1,TRBV11-2,TRBD1,-,CASSSRSGQRYNEQFF,TGTGCCAGCAGCTCAAGGTCGGGACAGAGATACAATGAGCAGTTCTTC
12,TRBJ2-7,TRBV7-2,-,-,CASSSPLLEQYF,TGTGCCAGCAGTAGCCCCCTTCTCGAGCAGTACTTC
15,TRBJ2-3,TRBV5-6,TRBD2,-,CASSLWRETPDTQYF,TGTGCCAGCAGCTTGTGGCGGGAGACACCCGATACGCAGTATTTT
14,TRBJ2-7,TRBV7-9,TRBD1,few,CASSNRTGLYEQYF,TGTGCCAGCAGCAACAGGACAGGACTCTACGAGCAGTACTTC
13,TRBJ1-4,TRBV2,-,-,CASSGSRDEKLFF,TGTGCCAGCAGTGGTTCCCGGGATGAAAAACTGTTTTTT
12,TRBJ1-4,TRBV27,-,-,CASKTGGGKLFF,TGTGCCAGTAAGACAGGAGGCGGAAAACTGTTTTTT
14,TRBJ2-2,TRBV29-1,-,-,CSVERGQNTGELFF,TGCAGCGTTGAGCGGGGACAGAACACCGGGGAGCTGTTTTTT